This note documents a single TCR beta chain sequence. The source of the sample is a study of blood T cell repertoires in COVID-19. Study-wide background: The United States, Italy and Spain were the sources of the acute and convalescent COVID-19 samples. Sources were T cells, B-cell-depleted T cells, or PBMCs; the material itself was cDNA or gDNA.

The V gene's germline CDR1 is SGHTA and CDR2 FQGNSA. This CDR3 region has 15 residues. The V and J ends lost 5 bases and 7 bases respectively, with 15 bases between them. As originally analysed: Cell counts per sample came from amplifying reference gene primers. TCRdb's copy holds only in-frame clones and misses some; the assay was immunoSEQ multiplex PCR. That table supplies the V and J calls and clone size; D and trimming were determined from the DNA. The data show just under 60,000 clones, with approximately 80% seen just once and less than 10% held by the top ten. The TCR originated in a human donor in a cohort sampled during active COVID-19. The sequenced sample consisted of peripheral blood. The chain couples TRBV7-2 to TRBJ1-6; perhaps TRBD1 as D (5 bases). CDR3 in DNA: TGTGCCAGCAGCCCTGAAGCTGGGGGGAATTCACCCCTCCACTTT. This encodes CASSPEAGGNSPLHF. Supplemented by reference TRBV7-2 and TRBJ1-6, the full variable domain reads GAGVSQSPSNKVTEKGKDVELRCDPISGHTALYWYRQSLGQGLEFLIYFQGNSAPDKSGLPSDRFSAERTGGSVSTLTIQRTQQEDSAVYLCASSPEAGGNSPLHFGNGTRLTVT.